This paragraph reports one T cell receptor beta chain. This CDR3 is built from 14 residues. V shed 6 bases and J 1 base; nucleotides not matched to a gene: 5. In germline, CDR1 is MNHNS, CDR2 SASEGT. Clones were sequenced by immunoSEQ multiplex PCR, and TCRdb holds only the in-frame ones, with some missing. The sample has some 68,000 clones, 87% seen once. This specimen comes from a study of OX40 agonist ivuxolimab in advanced cancers. This sequence joins TRBV6-1 and TRBJ2-5; 7 bases agree with TRBD2. The sequence came from an adult with an advanced solid tumor such as melanoma, head and neck, liver or kidney cancer. Specimen: CD4+ or CD8+ T cells sorted from blood, collected in a trial of the OX40 agonist ivuxolimab. The CDR3 here is CASRRVAGQETQYF. In DNA, the CDR3 is TGTGCCAGCAGAAGGGTAGCGGGCCAAGAGACCCAGTACTTC.